This T cell receptor beta chain emerged from a study of blood T cells in healthy people across ages. PCR was performed a second time for about 7 to 11 cycles using a sample-barcoded 5' primer and a J-beta primer mix. TCRdb processed the 5' RACE reads anew with MiXCR; each CDR3 protein has one entry. The profile shows hundreds of thousands of distinct CDR3 sequences, 20% to 25% of them singletons. These data are also associated with another study on T cells of mothers and their children. That study reports: According to the study, all extracted RNA entered cDNA synthesis at about 1.6 ug per 15 ul.

This receptor was obtained from a boy aged 5-17 years in good health. Sequencing was performed on blood.

DNA of the CDR3: TGTGCCAGCAGCCCAGTTATGGACGAGCAAGAGACCCAGTACTTC. It codes for CASSPVMDEQETQYF. This chain uses TRBV7-2 with TRBJ2-5; no firm D call. The germline V and J ends were trimmed by 5 bases and 2 bases, with 15 bases remaining between them. The CDR3 length is 15 residues. The V gene's germline CDR1 is SGHTA and CDR2 FQGNSA.